This T cell receptor beta chain was identified during a study of technical replicates of blood from a few donors listed by TCRdb under 2017. Turning to this clone: The antigen this receptor binds is unknown. Base qualities are not recorded, but no much larger clone differs from it by a single base.

The library was obtained by the immunoSEQ multiplex PCR assay. As stored in TCRdb, this immuneACCESS dataset retains in-frame rearrangements with V and J assigned. A fraction of the clones does not appear; measured against another copy, unresolved V genes explain less than half of the discrepancy, and the remainder lacks a known reason. The sample contains 55,000 to 80,000 clones, roughly 98% of them found a single time. The ten largest account for over 0.15% of the sample. The CDR3 spans 14 residues, from the cysteine through the phenylalanine. Only the CDR3 region is kept as DNA, spanning 42 bases read in frame from base 1. CDR1 SGHNT and CDR2 YENEEA are derived from the germline V gene. Compared with germline, V lacks 5 bases and J lacks 2 bases; bases without a gene match: 3.

The sample comprised T cells isolated from PBMCs. The chain joins TRBV11-3 to TRBJ1-3, and 7 bases in between align with TRBD1. The TCR sequence derives from a human donor in good health. In nucleotides, the sequence is TGTGCCAGCAGCATTGGGACAGCTGGAAACACCATATATTTT. Translated, it reads CASSIGTAGNTIYF.